The 10 T cell receptor beta chains reported below all come from one sample, sequenced in a study of early T cells in non-severe SARS-CoV-2 infection. Each CDR3 protein gets one entry after TCRdb re-called the 5' RACE reads with MiXCR. The sample gives about 35,000 distinct CDR3 sequences, 4% to 5% of which show up once; just under 8% is in the top ten. The sequenced sample consisted of whole blood. Receptors originate from an adult who was a healthcare worker with PCR-confirmed SARS-CoV-2 infection or an uninfected control (not recorded which).

At least ten counts were recorded for this clonotype. The chain employs TRBV5-1 and TRBJ1-1; possibly TRBD1 for D (6 bases). Trimming took off 5 bases at V and 0 bases at J, with 14 bases between the two ends. CDR3 length: 15 residues. Germline CDR1 SGHRS, CDR2 YFSETQ. In DNA form, the CDR3 reads TGCGCCAGCAGACCGGGACAAGCCATGAACACTGAAGCTTTCTTT. Its translation: CASRPGQAMNTEAFF.

This clonotype was detected a few times. This chain links TRBV7-2 with TRBJ1-2; D uncertain. V was clipped by 5 bases and J by 8 bases, with 18 bases between them. This CDR3 is built from 14 residues. Per the germline V gene, CDR1 is SGHTA and CDR2 is FQGNSA. CDR3 sequence: CASSQDNNPRGYTF. The DNA of the CDR3 is TGTGCCAGCAGCCAAGATAACAATCCGAGGGGCTACACCTTC. The full variable domain, with the rest looked up from reference TRBV7-2 and TRBJ1-2, is GAGVSQSPSNKVTEKGKDVELRCDPISGHTALYWYRQSLGQGLEFLIYFQGNSAPDKSGLPSDRFSAERTGGSVSTLTIQRTQQEDSAVYLCASSQDNNPRGYTFGSGTRLTVV.

This clonotype was observed many times. The genes are TRBV18 and TRBJ1-1; D unclear. Per germline, CDR1 KGHSH and CDR2 LQKENI. Between the trimmed V and J ends, which lost 0 bases and 3 bases, there was a span of 8 bases. The CDR3 has 14 amino acids. The CDR3 loop reads CASSPPGGYTEAFF. Here the CDR3 DNA reads TGTGCCAGCTCACCACCTGGAGGGTACACTGAAGCTTTCTTT. Looking up the rest from reference TRBV18 and TRBJ1-1 gives the full variable domain: NAGVMQNPRHLVRRRGQEARLRCSPMKGHSHVYWYRQLPEEGLKFMVYLQKENIIDESGMPKERFSAEFPKEGPSILRIQQVVRGDSAAYFCASSPPGGYTEAFFGQGTRLTVV.

This clonotype was observed many times. The chain joins TRBV20-1 to TRBJ1-5; 8 positions agree with TRBD1. With 1 base clipped from V and 3 bases from J, the junction kept 11 bases outside the gene matches. Germline V gene lookup returns CDR1 DFQATT and CDR2 SNEGSKA (reference sequence). There are 17 residues in the CDR3. The CDR3 nucleotides read TGCAGTGCTAGAGGTGTGACAGGGGAGGGAACCAATCAGCCCCAGCATTTT. It codes for CSARGVTGEGTNQPQHF.

This clonotype was seen at least ten times. This chain connects TRBV13 to TRBJ2-7; 9 nucleotides line up with TRBD2. Losses at the gene ends were 4 bases for V and 5 bases for J; bases not matched to a gene: 3. The germline V gene has CDR1 PRHDT and CDR2 FYEKMQ (reference sequence). The CDR3 spans 13 residues. CDR3 DNA sequence: TGTGCCAGCAGCTACCTAGCGGGGCACGAGCAGTACTTC. It is translated as CASSYLAGHEQYF.

This clonotype has ten or more counts. The chain recombines TRBV11-2 with TRBJ1-2; a possible D gene is TRBD1 (6 bases). Germline V gives CDR1 SGHAT, CDR2 FQNNGV. The CDR3 is 14 residues long. Deletions cut 4 bases from V and 4 bases from J, with 13 bases between. The CDR3 region has the DNA TGTGCCAGCAGCTCTTTGCAGGGGATCTATGGCTACACCTTC. Encoded protein: CASSSLQGIYGYTF.

This clonotype was observed at least ten times. The chain joins TRBV27 to TRBJ1-6, with TRBD1 identical over 8 bases. The CDR3 is 14 residues long. The V and J ends lost 6 bases and 8 bases, in that order; junction bases with no gene match: 6. CDR1 is MNHEY, CDR2 SMNVEV, per germline (reference sequence). CDR3 sequence reads: CASRPGQGDSPLHF. The CDR3 DNA reads as TGTGCCAGCAGACCCGGACAGGGAGATTCACCCCTCCACTTT.

This chain links TRBV7-9 with TRBJ1-1; D is ambiguous. Deletions cut 5 bases from V and 6 bases from J, with 13 bases between. The CDR3 spans 13 residues. Germline V gives CDR1 SEHNR, CDR2 FQNEAQ (reference sequence). The CDR3 DNA reads as TGTGCCAGCAGCCGGAGGGCCCTCCCTGAAGCTTTCTTT. It encodes CASSRRALPEAFF.

The chain couples TRBV5-4 to TRBJ1-4, with D tentatively TRBD1 (6 bases). This CDR3 is 15 amino acids long. The V and J ends lost 0 bases and 7 bases respectively, with 13 bases between them. In germline, CDR1 is SGHNT, CDR2 YYREEE (reference sequence). CDR3 amino acids: CASSLGARGSEKLFF. The DNA for the CDR3 is TGTGCCAGCAGCTTGGGTGCCAGGGGATCTGAAAAACTGTTTTTT.

This clonotype was recorded at least ten times. Germline is not matched at one junction end, which may reflect a read error. The V gene is TRBV20-1, the J gene TRBJ1-4, with 7 positions matching TRBD1. Per germline, CDR1 DFQATT and CDR2 SNEGSKA (reference sequence). There are 12 residues in the CDR3. CDR3 sequence (DNA): TGCAGTCCCCAGGGGGACCGGGAAAAACTTTTTTTT. This translates into CSPQGDREKLFF.